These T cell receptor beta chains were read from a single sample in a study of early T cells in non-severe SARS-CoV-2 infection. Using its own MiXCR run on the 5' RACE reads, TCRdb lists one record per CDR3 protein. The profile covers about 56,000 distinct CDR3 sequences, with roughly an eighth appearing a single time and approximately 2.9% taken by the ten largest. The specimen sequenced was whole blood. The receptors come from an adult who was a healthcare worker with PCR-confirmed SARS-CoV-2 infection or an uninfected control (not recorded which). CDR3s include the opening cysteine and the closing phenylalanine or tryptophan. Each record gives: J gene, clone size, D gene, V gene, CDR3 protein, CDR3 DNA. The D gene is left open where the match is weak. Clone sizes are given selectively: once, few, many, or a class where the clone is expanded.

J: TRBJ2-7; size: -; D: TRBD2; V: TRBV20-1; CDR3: CSASTLAGRHEQYF; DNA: TGCAGTGCTAGCACCCTAGCGGGACGGCACGAGCAGTACTTC
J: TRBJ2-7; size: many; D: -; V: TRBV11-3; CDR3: CASTLSHLTYEQYF; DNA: TGTGCCAGCACCCTCAGCCATCTTACCTACGAGCAGTACTTC
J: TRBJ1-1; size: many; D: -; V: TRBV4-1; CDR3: CASSQDQGVGTEAFF; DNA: TGCGCCAGCAGCCAAGATCAAGGAGTCGGGACTGAAGCTTTCTTT
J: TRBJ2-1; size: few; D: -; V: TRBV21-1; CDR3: CASSKVFSGGYNEQFF; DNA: TGTGCCAGCAGCAAAGTTTTTAGCGGGGGATACAATGAGCAGTTCTTC
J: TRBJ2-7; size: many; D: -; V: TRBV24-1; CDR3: CATSEQGYEQYF; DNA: TGTGCCACCAGTGAGCAGGGGTACGAGCAGTACTTC
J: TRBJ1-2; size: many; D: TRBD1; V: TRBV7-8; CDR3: CASSLVGRGNYGYTF; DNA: TGTGCCAGCAGCTTAGTGGGCAGGGGGAACTATGGCTACACCTTC
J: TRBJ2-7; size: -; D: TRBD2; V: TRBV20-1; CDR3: CSARDPGTRAYEQYF; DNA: TGCAGTGCTAGAGATCCCGGGACTAGGGCCTACGAGCAGTACTTC
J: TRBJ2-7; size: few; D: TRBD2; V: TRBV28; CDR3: CASSPGPGLAEDEQYF; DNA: TGTGCCAGCAGCCCGGGGCCAGGACTAGCCGAGGACGAGCAGTACTTC
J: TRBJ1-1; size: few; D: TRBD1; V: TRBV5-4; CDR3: CASSFPTGGASEAFF; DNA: TGTGCCAGCAGCTTCCCCACAGGGGGCGCGTCTGAAGCTTTCTTT
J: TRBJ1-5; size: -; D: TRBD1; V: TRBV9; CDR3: CASSPGADRGLQPQHF; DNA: TGTGCCAGCAGTCCAGGCGCGGACAGGGGGCTTCAGCCCCAGCATTTT
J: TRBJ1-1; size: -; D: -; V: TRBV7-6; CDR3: CASSLTPEGGTEAFF; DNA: TGTGCCAGCAGCTTAACCCCGGAGGGGGGCACTGAAGCTTTCTTT
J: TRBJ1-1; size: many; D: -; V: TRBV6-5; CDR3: CASSYSTRNTEAFF; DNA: TGTGCCAGCAGTTACTCGACGAGGAACACTGAAGCTTTCTTT
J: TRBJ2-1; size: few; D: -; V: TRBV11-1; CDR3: CASSGFEQFF; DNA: TGTGCCAGCAGCGGGTTTGAGCAGTTCTTC
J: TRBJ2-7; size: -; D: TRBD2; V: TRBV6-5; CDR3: CASRLGTSVEQYF; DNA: TGTGCCAGCAGACTCGGGACTAGCGTCGAGCAGTACTTC
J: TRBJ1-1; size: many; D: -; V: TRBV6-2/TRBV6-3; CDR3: CASSLRPNTEAFF; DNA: TGTGCCAGCAGTCTTAGGCCGAACACTGAAGCTTTCTTT